The subject of this entry is one T cell receptor beta chain. The antigen is undetermined. This entry is derived from a study of OX40 agonist ivuxolimab in advanced cancers. Overall study: Partial responses were achieved by three patients, one with hepatocellular carcinoma and two with cutaneous melanoma. Whole-study findings and limits: Dosing at 0.1 to 3.0 mg/kg was accompanied by clonal expansion of CD4+ and CD8+ blood T cells by week 6. Partial responders dosed at 0.1-3.0 mg/kg displayed clonal expansion ranking among the lowest.

Generated by immunoSEQ multiplex PCR, the TCRdb table keeps only in-frame clones and is missing some. In the table there are about 69,000 clones, 91% of which are singletons. Germline loops: CDR1 LNHNV, CDR2 YYDKDF (reference sequence). V dropped 8 bases and J dropped 0 bases, with 14 bases sitting between them. The CDR3 length is 14 residues. The sequence was collected from an adult with an advanced solid tumor such as melanoma, head and neck, liver or kidney cancer. Here the sequenced sample was CD4+ or CD8+ T cells sorted from blood, taken in a trial of the OX40 agonist ivuxolimab. The chain joins TRBV15 to TRBJ2-7, with a weak D call TRBD1 (7 bases). The CDR3 sequence: CATAGGTDSYEQYF. CDR3 nucleotide sequence: TGTGCCACCGCCGGCGGGACAGACTCCTACGAGCAGTACTTC.